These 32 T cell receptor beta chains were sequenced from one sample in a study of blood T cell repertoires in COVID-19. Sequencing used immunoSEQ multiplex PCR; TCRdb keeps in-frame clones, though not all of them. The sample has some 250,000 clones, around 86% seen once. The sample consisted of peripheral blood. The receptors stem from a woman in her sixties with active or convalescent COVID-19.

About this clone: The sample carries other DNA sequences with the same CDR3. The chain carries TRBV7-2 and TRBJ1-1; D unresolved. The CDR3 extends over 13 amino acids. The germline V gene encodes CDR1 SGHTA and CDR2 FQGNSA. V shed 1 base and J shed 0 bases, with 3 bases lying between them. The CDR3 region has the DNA TGTGCCAGCAGCTTAGTAATGAACACTGAAGCTTTCTTT. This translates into CASSLVMNTEAFF.

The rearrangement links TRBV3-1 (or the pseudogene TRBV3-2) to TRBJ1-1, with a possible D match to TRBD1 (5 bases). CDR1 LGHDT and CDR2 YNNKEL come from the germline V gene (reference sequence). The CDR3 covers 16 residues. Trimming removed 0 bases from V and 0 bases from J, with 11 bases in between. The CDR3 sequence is CASSQDGAGLNTEAFF. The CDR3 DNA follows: TGTGCCAGCAGCCAAGATGGGGCCGGGTTGAACACTGAAGCTTTCTTT.

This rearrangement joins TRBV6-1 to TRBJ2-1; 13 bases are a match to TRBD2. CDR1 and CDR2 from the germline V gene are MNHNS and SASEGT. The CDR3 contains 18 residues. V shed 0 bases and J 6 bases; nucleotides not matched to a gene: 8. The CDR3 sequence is CASSEAPGLAGVSNEQFF. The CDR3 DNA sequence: TGTGCCAGCAGTGAAGCGCCTGGACTAGCGGGGGTTTCCAATGAGCAGTTCTTC.

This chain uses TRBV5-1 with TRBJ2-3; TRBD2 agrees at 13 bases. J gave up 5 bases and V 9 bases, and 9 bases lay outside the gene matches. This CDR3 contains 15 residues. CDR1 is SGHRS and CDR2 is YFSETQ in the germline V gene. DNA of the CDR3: TGCGCCACCAACAGACTAGCGGGGGGTCGAGATACGCAGTATTTT. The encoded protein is CATNRLAGGRDTQYF.

The CDR3 DNA reads TGTGCCAGCAGCCGTACACATCAAGAGACCCAGTACTTC. It codes for CASSRTHQETQYF. V gene TRBV7-3 combines with J gene TRBJ2-5, with unresolved D. The CDR3 spans 13 residues. In germline, CDR1 is SGHTA, CDR2 FQGTGA. V lost 5 bases, J lost 2 bases, and 9 bases lay in between.

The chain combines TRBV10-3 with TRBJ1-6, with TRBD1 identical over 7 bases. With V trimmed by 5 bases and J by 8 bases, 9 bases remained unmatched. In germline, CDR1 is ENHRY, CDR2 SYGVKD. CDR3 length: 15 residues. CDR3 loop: CAISSSGTADSPLHF. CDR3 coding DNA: TGTGCCATCAGTTCCTCCGGGACAGCCGATTCACCCCTCCACTTT.

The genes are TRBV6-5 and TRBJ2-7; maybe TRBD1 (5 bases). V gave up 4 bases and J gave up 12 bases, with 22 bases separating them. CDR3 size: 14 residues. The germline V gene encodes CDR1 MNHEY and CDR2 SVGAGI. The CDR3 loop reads CASSLKSTGSPGYF. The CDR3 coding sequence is TGTGCCAGCAGTTTAAAGTCAACAGGTTCCCCGGGGTACTTC.

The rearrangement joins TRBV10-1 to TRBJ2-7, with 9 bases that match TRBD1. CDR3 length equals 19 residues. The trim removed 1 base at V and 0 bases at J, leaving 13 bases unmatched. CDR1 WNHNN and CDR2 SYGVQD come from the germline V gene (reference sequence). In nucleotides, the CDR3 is TGCGCCAGCAGTGAGTTAGTTTTCTACAGGGGGCGCTTCTCCTACGAGCAGTACTTC. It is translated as CASSELVFYRGRFSYEQYF.

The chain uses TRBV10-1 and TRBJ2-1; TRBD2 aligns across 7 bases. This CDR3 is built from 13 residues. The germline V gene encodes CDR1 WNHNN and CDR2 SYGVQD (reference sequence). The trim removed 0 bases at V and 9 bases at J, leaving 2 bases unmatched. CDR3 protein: CASSESPGGEQFF. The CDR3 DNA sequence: TGCGCCAGCAGTGAGTCACCGGGGGGTGAGCAGTTCTTC.

In DNA form, the CDR3 reads TGTGCCAGCAGCCGACTCGCGGTGGCTTTCTTT. Protein sequence: CASSRLAVAFF. V and J are TRBV6-5 and TRBJ1-1, with D uncertain. Germline CDR1 and CDR2: MNHEY and SVGAGI. The CDR3 is 11 residues long. V lost 6 bases and J 11 bases, leaving 13 bases between the germline ends.

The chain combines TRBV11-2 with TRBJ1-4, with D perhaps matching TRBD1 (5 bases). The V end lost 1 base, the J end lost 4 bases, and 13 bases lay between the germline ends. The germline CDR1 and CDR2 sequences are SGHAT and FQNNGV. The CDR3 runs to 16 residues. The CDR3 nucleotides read TGTGCCAGCAGCTTAGTCGGGGCGGGGTATAATGAAAAACTGTTTTTT. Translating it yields CASSLVGAGYNEKLFF.

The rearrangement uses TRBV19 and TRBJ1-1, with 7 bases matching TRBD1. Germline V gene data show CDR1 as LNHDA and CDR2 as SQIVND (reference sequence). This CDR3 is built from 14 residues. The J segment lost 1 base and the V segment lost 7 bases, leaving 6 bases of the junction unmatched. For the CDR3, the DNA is TGTGCCAGTACCGTGACAGGGAGGAACACTGAAGCTTTCTTT. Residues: CASTVTGRNTEAFF.

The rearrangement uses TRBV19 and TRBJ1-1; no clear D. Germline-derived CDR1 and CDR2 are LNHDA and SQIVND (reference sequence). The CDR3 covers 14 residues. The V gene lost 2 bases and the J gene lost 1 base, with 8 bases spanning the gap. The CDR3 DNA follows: TGTGCCAGTAGTATAACCTGGCAGAACACTGAAGCTTTCTTT. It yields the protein CASSITWQNTEAFF.

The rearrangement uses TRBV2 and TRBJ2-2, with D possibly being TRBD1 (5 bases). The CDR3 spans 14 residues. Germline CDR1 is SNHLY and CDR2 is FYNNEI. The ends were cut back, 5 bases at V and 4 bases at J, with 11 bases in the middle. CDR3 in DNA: TGTGCCAGCAGTTTCTCAGGGTTCACCGGGGAGCTGTTTTTT. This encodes CASSFSGFTGELFF.

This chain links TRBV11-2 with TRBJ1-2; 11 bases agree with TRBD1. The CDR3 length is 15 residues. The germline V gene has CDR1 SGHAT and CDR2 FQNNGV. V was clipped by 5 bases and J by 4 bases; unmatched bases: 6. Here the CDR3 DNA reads TGTGCCAGCAGCCGGGGACAGGGGGGCATCTATGGCTACACCTTC. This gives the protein CASSRGQGGIYGYTF.

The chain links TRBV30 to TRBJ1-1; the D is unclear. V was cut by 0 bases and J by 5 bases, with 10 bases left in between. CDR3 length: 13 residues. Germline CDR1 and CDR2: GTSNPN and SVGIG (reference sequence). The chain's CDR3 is CAWSVQWNTEAFF. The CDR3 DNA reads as TGTGCCTGGAGTGTACAGTGGAATACTGAAGCTTTCTTT.

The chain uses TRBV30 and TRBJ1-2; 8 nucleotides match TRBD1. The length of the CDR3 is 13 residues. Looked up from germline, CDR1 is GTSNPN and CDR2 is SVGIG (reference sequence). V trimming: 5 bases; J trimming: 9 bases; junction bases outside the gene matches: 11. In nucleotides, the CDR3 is TGTGCCTGGGCAGGACAGGGCCGGGGTAGCTACACCTTC. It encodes CAWAGQGRGSYTF.

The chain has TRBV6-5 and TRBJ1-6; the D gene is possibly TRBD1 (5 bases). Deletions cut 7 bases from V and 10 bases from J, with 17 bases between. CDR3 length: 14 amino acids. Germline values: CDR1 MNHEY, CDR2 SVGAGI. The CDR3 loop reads CASTAERGGSPLHF. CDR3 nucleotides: TGTGCCAGCACCGCAGAAAGGGGTGGCTCACCCCTCCACTTT.

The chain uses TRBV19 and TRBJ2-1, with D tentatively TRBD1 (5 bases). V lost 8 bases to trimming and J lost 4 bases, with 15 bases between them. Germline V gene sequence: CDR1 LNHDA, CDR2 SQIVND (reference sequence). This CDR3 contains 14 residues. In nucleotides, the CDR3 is TGTGCCAGTCGGGCGCAGGGCGGTTACAATGAGCAGTTCTTC. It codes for CASRAQGGYNEQFF.

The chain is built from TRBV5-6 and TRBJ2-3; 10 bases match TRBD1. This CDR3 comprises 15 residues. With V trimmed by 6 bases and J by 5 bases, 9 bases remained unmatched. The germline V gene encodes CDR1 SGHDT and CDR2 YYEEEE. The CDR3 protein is CASTLFGTGVDTQYF. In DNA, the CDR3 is TGTGCCAGCACCCTATTTGGGACAGGGGTAGATACGCAGTATTTT. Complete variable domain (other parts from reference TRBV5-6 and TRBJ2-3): DAGVTQSPTHLIKTRGQQVTLRCSPKSGHDTVSWYQQALGQGPQFIFQYYEEEERQRGNFPDRFSGHQFPNYSSELNVNALLLGDSALYLCASTLFGTGVDTQYFGPGTRLTVL.

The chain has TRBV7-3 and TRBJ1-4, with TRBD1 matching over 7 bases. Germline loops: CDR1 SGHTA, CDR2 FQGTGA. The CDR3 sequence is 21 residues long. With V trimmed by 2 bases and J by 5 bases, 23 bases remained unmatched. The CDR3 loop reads CASSLPTPRDSPQQENEKLFF. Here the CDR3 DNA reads TGTGCCAGCAGCTTACCGACACCCAGGGACAGCCCCCAACAAGAAAATGAAAAACTGTTTTTT. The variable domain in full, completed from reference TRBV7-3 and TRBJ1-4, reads GAGVSQTPSNKVTEKGKYVELRCDPISGHTALYWYRQSLGQGPEFLIYFQGTGAADDSGLPNDRFFAVRPEGSVSTLKIQRTERGDSAVYLCASSLPTPRDSPQQENEKLFFGSGTQLSVL.

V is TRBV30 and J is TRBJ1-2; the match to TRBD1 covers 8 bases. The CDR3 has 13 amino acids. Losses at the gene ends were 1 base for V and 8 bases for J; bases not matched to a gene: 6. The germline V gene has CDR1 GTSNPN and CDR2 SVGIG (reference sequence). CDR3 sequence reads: CAWSAQGGYGYTF. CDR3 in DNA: TGTGCCTGGAGTGCACAGGGGGGTTACGGCTACACCTTC.

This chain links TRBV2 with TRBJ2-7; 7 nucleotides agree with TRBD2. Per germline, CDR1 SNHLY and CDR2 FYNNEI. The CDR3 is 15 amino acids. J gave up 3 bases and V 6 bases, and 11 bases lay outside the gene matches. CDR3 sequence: CASRGRAGDFYEQYF. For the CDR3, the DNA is TGTGCCAGCAGGGGGCGGGCGGGGGACTTCTACGAGCAGTACTTC.

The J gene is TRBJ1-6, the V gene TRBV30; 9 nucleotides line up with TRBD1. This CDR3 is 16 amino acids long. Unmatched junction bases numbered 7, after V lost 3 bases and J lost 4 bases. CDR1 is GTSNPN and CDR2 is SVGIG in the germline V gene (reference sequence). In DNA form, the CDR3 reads TGTGCCTGGAGGGAGGACAGGGGCGCTTATAATTCACCCCTCCACTTT. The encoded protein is CAWREDRGAYNSPLHF.

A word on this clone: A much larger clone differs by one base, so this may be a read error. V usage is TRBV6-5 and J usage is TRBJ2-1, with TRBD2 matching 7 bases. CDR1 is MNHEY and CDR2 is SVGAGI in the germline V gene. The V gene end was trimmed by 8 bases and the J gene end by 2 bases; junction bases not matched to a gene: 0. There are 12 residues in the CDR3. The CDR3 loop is CASRGAYNEQFF. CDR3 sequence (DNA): TGTGCCAGCCGGGGGGCCTACAATGAGCAGTTCTTC.

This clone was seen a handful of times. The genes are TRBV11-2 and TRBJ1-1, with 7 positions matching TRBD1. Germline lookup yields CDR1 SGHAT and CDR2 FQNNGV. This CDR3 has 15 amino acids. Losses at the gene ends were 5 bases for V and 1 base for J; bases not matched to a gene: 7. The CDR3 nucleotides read TGTGCCAGCAGCCAACAGGGGCGCCCGAACACTGAAGCTTTCTTT. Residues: CASSQQGRPNTEAFF.

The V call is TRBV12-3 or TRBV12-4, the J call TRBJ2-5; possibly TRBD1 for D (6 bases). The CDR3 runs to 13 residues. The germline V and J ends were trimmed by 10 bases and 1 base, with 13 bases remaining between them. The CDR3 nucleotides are TGTGCCACCGCTTTAGGGGGCCAAGAGACCCAGTACTTC. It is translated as CATALGGQETQYF.

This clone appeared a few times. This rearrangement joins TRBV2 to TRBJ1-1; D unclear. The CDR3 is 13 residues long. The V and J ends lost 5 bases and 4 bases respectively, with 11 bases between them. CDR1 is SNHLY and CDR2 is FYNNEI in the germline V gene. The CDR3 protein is CASSWSTSTEAFF. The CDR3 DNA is TGTGCCAGCAGTTGGTCCACCAGCACTGAAGCTTTCTTT.

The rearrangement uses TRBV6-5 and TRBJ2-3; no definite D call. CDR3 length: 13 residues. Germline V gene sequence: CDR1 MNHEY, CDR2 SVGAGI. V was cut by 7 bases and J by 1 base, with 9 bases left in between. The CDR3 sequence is CASTRVGTDTQYF. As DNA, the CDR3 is TGTGCCAGCACCCGGGTGGGCACAGATACGCAGTATTTT.

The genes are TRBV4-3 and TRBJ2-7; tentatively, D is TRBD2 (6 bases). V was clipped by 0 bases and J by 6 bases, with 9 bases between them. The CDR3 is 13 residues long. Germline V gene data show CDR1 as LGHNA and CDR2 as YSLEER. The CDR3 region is CASSQDWGGEQYF. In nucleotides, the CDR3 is TGCGCCAGCAGCCAAGATTGGGGAGGCGAGCAGTACTTC.

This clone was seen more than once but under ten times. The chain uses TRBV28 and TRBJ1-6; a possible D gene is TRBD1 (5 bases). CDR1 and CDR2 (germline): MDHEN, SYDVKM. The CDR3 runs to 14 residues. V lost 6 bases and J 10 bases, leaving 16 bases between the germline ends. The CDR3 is CASRGQVPNSPLHF. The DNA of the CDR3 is TGTGCCAGCAGGGGGCAGGTCCCTAACTCACCCCTCCACTTT.

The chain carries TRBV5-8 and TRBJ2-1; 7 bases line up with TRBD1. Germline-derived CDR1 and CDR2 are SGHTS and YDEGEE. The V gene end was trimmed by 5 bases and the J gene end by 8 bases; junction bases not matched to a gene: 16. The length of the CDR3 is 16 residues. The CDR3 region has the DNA TGTGCCAGCAGGGTGAGGACAGGCCTTCAGGTAGATGAGCAGTTCTTC. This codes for CASRVRTGLQVDEQFF.